The 23 T cell receptor beta chains given below trace back to one sample, sequenced in a study of blood T cell repertoires in COVID-19. Assay used: immunoSEQ multiplex PCR; TCRdb lists only in-frame clones, some missing. The table lists some 450,000 clones, approximately 90% of them singletons. The specimen was peripheral blood. These receptors all come from a man aged 18 to 35 with COVID-19, enrolled during active disease.

The chain has TRBV30 and TRBJ2-2, with 12 bases lining up with TRBD2. This CDR3 has 18 residues. The V segment lost 1 base and the J segment 5 bases; nucleotides outside the gene matches: 11. Germline values: CDR1 GTSNPN, CDR2 SVGIG (reference sequence). The CDR3 nucleotides are TGTGCCTGGAGTGCAGCCAGACTAGCGGGAGTAAGGACCGGGGAGCTGTTTTTT. Translation: CAWSAARLAGVRTGELFF.

V is TRBV27 and J is TRBJ2-5, with 14 bases matching TRBD2. This CDR3 comprises 16 residues. Germline V gene sequence: CDR1 MNHEY, CDR2 SMNVEV (reference sequence). V shed 4 bases, J shed 6 bases, and the junction held 7 bases outside the gene matches. This CDR3 reads CASSSGTSGGLKTQYF. The CDR3 nucleotides read TGTGCCAGCAGTTCAGGGACTAGCGGGGGCCTCAAGACCCAGTACTTC.

The chain has TRBV5-1 and TRBJ2-2; D is undetermined. V gave up 1 base and J gave up 6 bases, with 4 bases separating them. Germline lookup yields CDR1 SGHRS and CDR2 YFSETQ. The CDR3 spans 12 residues. CDR3 sequence: CASSLFAGELFF. The CDR3 DNA sequence: TGCGCCAGCAGCTTGTTCGCCGGGGAGCTGTTTTTT.

The rearrangement uses TRBV19 and TRBJ1-5; 8 bases are a match to TRBD1. There are 16 residues in the CDR3. V shed 3 bases and J 7 bases; nucleotides not matched to a gene: 11. Germline assignment: CDR1 LNHDA and CDR2 SQIVND (reference sequence). This CDR3 reads CASSMTGAYMRQPQHF. CDR3 in DNA: TGTGCCAGTAGTATGACAGGGGCCTATATGAGACAGCCCCAGCATTTT. Supplemented by reference TRBV19 and TRBJ1-5, the full variable domain reads DGGITQSPKYLFRKEGQNVTLSCEQNLNHDAMYWYRQDPGQGLRLIYYSQIVNDFQKGDIAEGYSVSREKKESFPLTVTSAQKNPTAFYLCASSMTGAYMRQPQHFGDGTRLSIL.

The chain combines TRBV20-1 with TRBJ2-7; 7 positions agree with TRBD2. CDR3 length: 11 amino acids. The ends lost 4 bases at V and 6 bases at J; junction bases unmatched: 3. Germline CDR1 reads DFQATT; CDR2 reads SNEGSKA (reference sequence). The CDR3 loop is CSAIASGEQYF. The CDR3 DNA reads as TGCAGTGCTATTGCTAGCGGCGAGCAGTACTTC.

As regards this clone: An end of the junction does not agree with germline; a read error may underlie this. The chain joins TRBV7-7 to TRBJ2-1, with 8 nucleotides matching TRBD2. Germline CDR1 reads SSHAT; CDR2 reads FNYEAQ (reference sequence). This CDR3 region has 15 residues. This CDR3 is CASSLAGGAYNEQFF. In DNA, the CDR3 is TGTGCTAGCAGCTTGGCGGGAGGCGCCTACAATGAGCAGTTCTTC.

In DNA, the CDR3 is TGTGCCAGCAGCCACCGACTAGTGGCCTACGAGCAGTACTTC. Its protein is CASSHRLVAYEQYF. The chain couples TRBV6-1 to TRBJ2-7, with a weak D call TRBD2 (6 bases). The CDR3 runs 14 residues. V was pared by 6 bases and J by 2 bases, with 14 bases between. Germline V gene data show CDR1 as MNHNS and CDR2 as SASEGT.

The chain uses TRBV9 and TRBJ1-1, with D maybe TRBD1 (6 bases). Trimming removed 0 bases at V and 0 bases at J, with 6 bases between. Germline CDR1 and CDR2: SGDLS and YYNGEE. This CDR3 contains 14 residues. CDR3 loop: CASSVAGVNTEAFF. CDR3 in DNA: TGTGCCAGCAGCGTAGCAGGGGTGAACACTGAAGCTTTCTTT.

This CDR3 reads CASSSRRSGVGNEQFF. CDR3 coding DNA: TGTGCCAGCAGTTCCCGCCGCAGCGGGGTCGGCAATGAGCAGTTCTTC. V usage is TRBV6-5 and J usage is TRBJ2-1; TRBD2 aligns across 7 bases. J gave up 6 bases and V 4 bases, and 12 bases lay outside the gene matches. Germline CDR1 MNHEY, CDR2 SVGAGI. This CDR3 contains 16 residues.

The CDR3 nucleotides read TGCGCCAGCAGCCGGGACAGGGAGGAGACCCAGTACTTC. Translating gives CASSRDREETQYF. V usage is TRBV5-1 and J usage is TRBJ2-5; TRBD1 aligns across 9 bases. This CDR3 spans 13 amino acids. Germline CDR1 and CDR2: SGHRS and YFSETQ. The trim removed 4 bases at V and 5 bases at J, leaving 3 bases unmatched.

The CDR3 DNA follows: TGTGCCACCAGCAGAGACTACAGGGAAAAACTGTTTTTT. Its protein product is CATSRDYREKLFF. V and J are TRBV15 and TRBJ1-4; possible D gene TRBD1, 5 bases. CDR3 length equals 13 residues. Germline V gives CDR1 LNHNV, CDR2 YYDKDF (reference sequence). V was clipped by 0 bases and J by 8 bases, with 7 bases between them.

The CDR3, as DNA: TGTGCCAGCATAAACGCCAGGGGCGGCACTGAAGCTTTCTTT. It yields the protein CASINARGGTEAFF. The V and J genes are TRBV6-5 and TRBJ1-1; weak D call: TRBD1 (6 bases). Trimming shortened V by 7 bases and J by 4 bases, and 16 bases separated the two germline ends. Germline values: CDR1 MNHEY, CDR2 SVGAGI. The CDR3 runs 14 residues.

The genes are TRBV6-1 and TRBJ1-1, with unresolved D. Trimming stripped 2 bases from V and 0 bases from J, with 7 bases between. The CDR3 is 14 amino acids. The V gene's germline CDR1 is MNHNS and CDR2 SASEGT. CDR3: CASSEYGVNTEAFF. In DNA form, the CDR3 reads TGTGCCAGCAGTGAATACGGGGTGAACACTGAAGCTTTCTTT.

V usage is TRBV5-4 and J usage is TRBJ1-1; 7 bases match TRBD1. The CDR3 is 13 amino acids. Germline loops: CDR1 SGHNT, CDR2 YYREEE (reference sequence). V lost 4 bases, J lost 8 bases, and 8 bases stayed unmatched. The CDR3 DNA follows: TGTGCCAGCAGCGGAGGGACAGCAAACGAAGCTTTCTTT. Its protein product is CASSGGTANEAFF.

This rearrangement joins TRBV5-1 to TRBJ2-7, with 10 bases identical to TRBD2. V gave up 3 bases and J gave up 5 bases; unmatched junction bases: 8. This CDR3 is built from 15 residues. Germline CDR1 and CDR2: SGHRS and YFSETQ. DNA for the CDR3: TGCGCCAGCAGCTCGCCGGGACTAGCGATCGACGAGCAGTACTTC. It is translated as CASSSPGLAIDEQYF.

The chain links TRBV7-9 to TRBJ2-1, with TRBD2 identical over 12 bases. Germline lookup yields CDR1 SEHNR and CDR2 FQNEAQ (reference sequence). J lost 8 bases, V lost 1 base, and 6 bases had no gene match. CDR3 length: 16 residues. The chain's CDR3 is CASSLGLAGAFHEQFF. The CDR3 DNA reads TGTGCCAGCAGCTTAGGACTAGCGGGAGCTTTCCATGAGCAGTTCTTC.

The rearrangement joins TRBV19 to TRBJ2-2; D gene uncertain. Germline V gives CDR1 LNHDA, CDR2 SQIVND (reference sequence). CDR3 length: 15 amino acids. Trimming took 3 bases from V and 2 from J, leaving 10 bases between them. DNA for the CDR3: TGTGCCAGTAGTATGGTCGAGTTAAACACCGGGGAGCTGTTTTTT. It encodes CASSMVELNTGELFF.

The chain links TRBV25-1 to TRBJ2-1; TRBD1 matches at 7 bases. V shed 3 bases and J 4 bases; nucleotides not matched to a gene: 6. CDR1 is MGHDK and CDR2 is SYGVNS in the germline V gene. This CDR3 is built from 15 residues. The CDR3 here is CASSDPGTAYNEQFF. In DNA form, the CDR3 reads TGTGCCAGCAGTGACCCCGGGACAGCATACAATGAGCAGTTCTTC.

This clone is a singleton in its sample. The CDR3 DNA reads as TGTGCCACCAGCAGAGATCTCCAAGAGACCCAGTACTTC. Translation gives CATSRDLQETQYF. The chain recombines TRBV15 with TRBJ2-5; D uncertain. From germline, CDR1 is LNHNV and CDR2 YYDKDF (reference sequence). This CDR3 comprises 13 residues. The V and J ends lost 0 bases and 1 base respectively, with 3 bases between them.

The chain uses TRBV24-1 and TRBJ2-1; D uncertain. Germline assignment: CDR1 KGHDR and CDR2 SFDVKD. V was cut by 7 bases and J by 4 bases, with 10 bases left in between. The CDR3 loop spans 13 amino acids. The CDR3 region has the DNA TGTGCCACCAGCGATAGCCGATACAATGAGCAGTTCTTC. The encoded protein is CATSDSRYNEQFF.

The J gene is TRBJ1-6, the V gene TRBV19; 9 bases align to TRBD1. Germline V lookup: CDR1 LNHDA, CDR2 SQIVND (reference sequence). This CDR3 comprises 14 residues. J gave up 5 bases and V 6 bases, and 2 bases lay outside the gene matches. The CDR3 region has the DNA TGTGCCAGTAGGGGGACAGGGAATAATTCACCCCTCCACTTT. It is translated as CASRGTGNNSPLHF.

The rearrangement joins TRBV7-2 to TRBJ2-3; D might be TRBD1 (6 bases). In germline, CDR1 is SGHTA, CDR2 FQGNSA. The germline V and J ends were trimmed by 4 bases and 5 bases, with 10 bases remaining between them. CDR3 size: 13 residues. The CDR3 nucleotides are TGTGCCAGCAGCTCACAGGGTCTAGATACGCAGTATTTT. Translated: CASSSQGLDTQYF.

This sequence joins TRBV5-1 and TRBJ2-2; 11 nucleotides agree with TRBD1. V was pared by 4 bases and J by 5 bases, with 4 bases of the junction left unmatched. The CDR3 loop spans 15 amino acids. Germline V gives CDR1 SGHRS, CDR2 YFSETQ. CDR3 nucleotide sequence: TGCGCCAGCAGCGGACAGGGGGCAGGAACCGGGGAGCTGTTTTTT. It translates to CASSGQGAGTGELFF.